This is a list of T cell receptor beta chains from one sample in a study of T-cell reconstitution after alpha-beta-depleted transplantation in children. TCRdb fed the PCR reads into MiXCR, producing one record per CDR3 protein. The repertoire includes approximately 230,000 distinct CDR3 sequences, about 25% of them detected once, and roughly 2.6% sits in the top ten. The source material was PBMCs, sampled before TCRalphabeta/CD19-depleted stem cell transplant. The receptors come from a girl under 10 years old with Fanconi anemia, due to receive a stem cell transplant. Both conserved end residues are part of each CDR3. D genes are given only for firm matches. Size tells how often a clone was seen (once, few, many) or the class of an expanded clone, and some rows leave it out.

j_call | clone_size | v_call | d_call | cdr3_aa | cdr3_nt
TRBJ2-3 | - | TRBV25-1 | - | CASRRTGTDTQYF | TGTGCCAGCAGAAGGACAGGCACAGATACGCAGTATTTT
TRBJ2-2 | many | TRBV20-1 | TRBD2 | CSATSGGAGELFF | TGCAGTGCTACTAGCGGGGGGGCCGGGGAGCTGTTTTTT
TRBJ2-7 | many | TRBV27 | TRBD1 | CASRPGTAPYEQYF | TGTGCCAGCAGACCAGGGACAGCCCCCTACGAGCAGTACTTC
TRBJ2-6 | - | TRBV20-1 | TRBD1 | CSARGQARGSGANVLTF | TGCAGTGCTAGGGGACAGGCCAGGGGCTCTGGGGCCAACGTCCTGACTTTC
TRBJ2-7 | few | TRBV20-1 | - | CSARALASYEQYF | TGCAGTGCTAGAGCACTAGCCTCCTACGAGCAGTACTTC
TRBJ2-5 | - | TRBV13 | - | CASSSPEAPPQETQYF | TGTGCCAGCAGCTCCCCTGAGGCTCCTCCACAAGAGACCCAGTACTTC
TRBJ2-7 | few | TRBV12-3/TRBV12-4 | - | CASSSHRVEQYF | TGTGCCAGCAGTTCCCACAGGGTCGAGCAGTACTTC
TRBJ2-7 | - | TRBV12-3/TRBV12-4 | TRBD2 | CASSITLAGASYEQYF | TGTGCCAGCAGTATAACCCTAGCGGGCGCCTCCTACGAGCAGTACTTC
TRBJ1-3 | few | TRBV25-1 | - | CASSEYFQSSGNTIYF | TGTGCCAGCAGTGAATATTTCCAGAGCTCTGGAAACACCATATATTTT
TRBJ2-1 | - | TRBV6-2/TRBV6-3 | TRBD2 | CASTHGGDFYNEQFF | TGTGCCAGCACCCACGGGGGGGACTTCTACAATGAGCAGTTCTTC
TRBJ1-2 | many | TRBV6-5 | - | CASSYSSGLYGYTF | TGTGCCAGCAGTTACAGTTCAGGTCTCTATGGCTACACCTTC
TRBJ2-1 | - | TRBV20-1 | TRBD2 | CSGEAGASSYNEQFF | TGCAGTGGGGAAGCGGGGGCAAGCTCCTACAATGAGCAGTTCTTC
TRBJ1-2 | few | TRBV20-1 | - | CSTKGTGQRAGGYGYTF | TGCAGTACTAAAGGGACTGGACAGAGAGCTGGAGGCTATGGCTACACCTTC
TRBJ2-5 | - | TRBV29-1 | TRBD2 | CSVAGVETSGSWETQYF | TGCAGCGTTGCAGGTGTTGAGACTAGCGGGAGTTGGGAGACCCAGTACTTC
TRBJ2-1 | - | TRBV2 | TRBD2 | CATDSGGTNEQFF | TGTGCCACCGATTCGGGGGGTACCAATGAGCAGTTCTTC
TRBJ2-3 | many | TRBV20-1 | TRBD2 | CSADRGGSTDTQYF | TGCAGTGCGGACCGGGGGGGAAGCACAGATACGCAGTATTTT
TRBJ1-6 | few | TRBV28 | - | CASSLIGLGDTLGSPLHF | TGTGCCAGCAGTTTAATAGGCCTTGGGGACACCCTTGGATCACCCCTCCACTTT
TRBJ2-7 | few | TRBV29-1 | - | CSVGGWGERSSYEQYF | TGCAGCGTTGGGGGGTGGGGCGAGCGGAGCTCCTACGAGCAGTACTTC
TRBJ2-1 | - | TRBV20-1 | - | CSLFQGSYNEQFF | TGCAGTCTCTTTCAGGGGTCCTACAATGAGCAGTTCTTC
TRBJ2-7 | - | TRBV5-1 | TRBD2 | CASMATTSGTYEQYF | TGCGCCAGCATGGCCACGACTAGCGGGACCTACGAGCAGTACTTC
TRBJ2-5 | few | TRBV7-2 | - | CASSLGPWGETQYF | TGTGCCAGCAGCTTAGGGCCTTGGGGAGAGACCCAGTACTTC
TRBJ2-5 | once | TRBV7-2 | - | CASSLALRSRPPQETQYF | TGTGCCAGCAGCTTAGCGCTTCGGTCTCGCCCTCCCCAAGAGACCCAGTACTTC
TRBJ2-7 | many | TRBV29-1 | - | CSVEGGVGSYEQYF | TGCAGCGTTGAAGGAGGGGTCGGCTCCTACGAGCAGTACTTC
TRBJ2-3 | many | TRBV29-1 | - | CSVVWGFTDTQYF | TGCAGCGTTGTTTGGGGGTTCACAGATACGCAGTATTTT
TRBJ2-2 | - | TRBV14 | - | CASSQLIGGGELFF | TGTGCCAGCAGCCAACTCATCGGAGGCGGGGAGCTGTTTTTT
TRBJ1-4 | many | TRBV4-2 | - | CASSQQGQGKLFF | TGTGCCAGCAGCCAACAAGGGCAGGGAAAACTGTTTTTT
TRBJ2-1 | many | TRBV20-1 | - | CSARDSTYNEQFF | TGCAGTGCTAGAGATAGCACCTACAATGAGCAGTTCTTC
TRBJ2-1 | - | TRBV20-1 | TRBD1 | CSPTGQAYHNEQFF | TGCAGTCCGACCGGACAGGCGTACCACAATGAGCAGTTCTTC
TRBJ2-1 | many | TRBV11-2 | TRBD2 | CASSLVLSGSPSYNEQFF | TGTGCCAGCAGCTTAGTATTAAGCGGGAGCCCTTCCTACAATGAGCAGTTCTTC
TRBJ1-1 | few | TRBV29-1 | - | CSVEPDGPEAFF | TGCAGCGTTGAACCAGACGGTCCTGAAGCTTTCTTT
TRBJ2-7 | - | TRBV6-2/TRBV6-3 | TRBD1 | CASSSGTGGATYEQYF | TGTGCCAGCAGCTCCGGGACAGGGGGCGCGACCTACGAGCAGTACTTC
TRBJ2-3 | - | TRBV11-2 | TRBD2 | CASSLIWEGSFKDTQYF | TGTGCCAGCAGCTTAATTTGGGAGGGATCTTTCAAAGATACGCAGTATTTT
TRBJ2-7 | few | TRBV29-1 | - | CSVHRETGEQYF | TGCAGCGTGCACAGGGAGACGGGCGAGCAGTACTTC
TRBJ2-1 | many | TRBV12-5 | TRBD2 | CASGPAGAYNEQFF | TGTGCTAGTGGCCCAGCGGGGGCCTACAATGAGCAGTTCTTC
TRBJ2-5 | few | TRBV2 | TRBD2 | CASLYTGTSGEETQYF | TGTGCCAGCCTATATACCGGGACTAGCGGAGAAGAGACCCAGTACTTC
TRBJ2-7 | few | TRBV13 | TRBD2 | CASSATPGGSYEQYF | TGTGCCAGCAGCGCCACTCCGGGGGGGTCCTACGAGCAGTACTTC
TRBJ2-2 | many | TRBV9 | - | CASSARQDVTGELFF | TGTGCCAGCAGTGCCAGACAGGATGTCACCGGGGAGCTGTTTTTT
TRBJ2-7 | - | TRBV12-3/TRBV12-4 | - | CASRLGRTVGYEQYF | TGTGCCAGCAGACTTGGCCGCACAGTGGGGTACGAGCAGTACTTC
TRBJ2-7 | - | TRBV6-5 | - | CASSYGRDEQYF | TGTGCCAGCAGTTACGGACGGGACGAGCAGTACTTC
TRBJ2-1 | few | TRBV20-1 | - | CSVLLGTYNEQFF | TGCAGTGTCCTACTAGGGACATACAATGAGCAGTTCTTC
TRBJ2-7 | many | TRBV5-1 | - | CASSSTYSYEQYF | TGCGCCAGCAGCTCAACTTACAGCTACGAGCAGTACTTC
TRBJ1-5 | many | TRBV25-1 | - | CASSYSGQPQHF | TGTGCCAGCAGTTACAGTGGTCAGCCCCAGCATTTT
TRBJ2-5 | - | TRBV6-5 | TRBD1 | CASSYGPGGGTSEETQYF | TGTGCCAGCAGTTACGGGCCAGGGGGTGGAACAAGTGAAGAGACCCAGTACTTC
TRBJ1-5 | - | TRBV7-6 | TRBD1 | CASSSGQGAEPQHF | TGTGCCAGCAGCTCAGGACAGGGTGCGGAGCCCCAGCATTTT
TRBJ2-3 | once | TRBV6-5 | TRBD2 | CASSYLAGGSDTQYF | TGTGCCAGCAGTTATTTAGCGGGGGGCTCAGATACGCAGTATTTT
TRBJ2-1 | many | TRBV29-1 | TRBD1 | CSARQGVLTNEQFF | TGCAGCGCTAGACAGGGGGTTTTAACAAATGAGCAGTTCTTC
TRBJ2-1 | many | TRBV29-1 | - | CSVEIVGGNEQFF | TGCAGCGTTGAAATTGTAGGGGGCAATGAGCAGTTCTTC
TRBJ2-7 | few | TRBV20-1 | - | CSARDGTVEQYF | TGCAGTGCTAGAGATGGAACAGTCGAGCAGTACTTC
TRBJ2-3 | - | TRBV20-1 | - | CSASRLSTDTQYF | TGCAGTGCTAGTCGTTTAAGCACAGATACGCAGTATTTT
TRBJ2-1 | many | TRBV7-9 | TRBD2 | CASSQTSPSYNEQFF | TGTGCCAGCAGCCAGACTAGCCCTTCCTACAATGAGCAGTTCTTC
TRBJ2-1 | many | TRBV12-3/TRBV12-4 | TRBD2 | CASSATSGSYNEQFF | TGTGCCAGCAGTGCGACTAGCGGCAGCTACAATGAGCAGTTCTTC
TRBJ2-1 | many | TRBV4-2 | TRBD2 | CASSQDGTSAGNYNEQFF | TGTGCCAGCAGCCAAGATGGGACTAGCGCGGGAAATTACAATGAGCAGTTCTTC
TRBJ2-2 | - | TRBV9 | TRBD1 | CASSVERDRGPTGELFF | TGTGCCAGCAGCGTAGAACGGGACAGGGGGCCCACCGGGGAGCTGTTTTTT
TRBJ2-7 | once | TRBV20-1 | TRBD2 | CSARDSGRYYEQYF | TGCAGTGCTAGAGATAGCGGGAGGTACTACGAGCAGTACTTC
TRBJ2-3 | - | TRBV6-4 | - | CASSDHVGDTQYF | TGTGCCAGCAGTGATCATGTCGGAGATACGCAGTATTTT
TRBJ2-3 | many | TRBV28 | - | CASVLQGGRQYF | TGTGCCAGCGTGCTACAGGGGGGGAGGCAGTATTTT